This TCR beta chain was retrieved from a study of human T cells and chemical hapten exposure (dated by TCRdb to the early 2020s). Study-level background: For sensitization, 2% DPC in acetone was applied to a roughly 2 cm by roughly 2 cm area of upper inner arm skin. Alopecia areata with under or over 50% scalp involvement, alopecia totalis and alopecia universalis were represented in the patient cohort, which was mostly female. About 27 alopecia patients gave blood for TCR sequencing at one to four time points (pre-sensitization, 2, 6 and 24 weeks). Patch tests used Finn chambers with 0.01% DPC on the upper back, scored after 6 days by International Contact Dermatitis Research Group standards. Peripheral blood TCR repertoire changes were tracked in vivo in alopecia patients during primary and secondary sensitization to the hapten diphenylcyclopropenone (DPC). Libraries were combined into a pool for sequencing, and differences in TCR yield between samples came mainly from small differences in library volumes within the pool. Patients additionally received weekly therapeutic DPC doses to the scalp throughout the approximately 25-week study period. Blood samples were taken from patients before sensitization (week 0) and then at 2, 6 and about 24 weeks after DPC sensitization. Results the study describes overall, beyond this receptor: Patch test score correlated positively with the number of PT1 expanded TCRs, reaching significance at thresholds 8, 16 and 32 but not at 4. All patients had alopecia, a presumed autoimmune disease, so their immune response might differ from that of healthy individuals. Compared with pre-sensitization or healthy control sets, expanded TCRs formed significantly more large CDR3 similarity clusters, which is consistent with antigen-driven responses. After repeated subsampling, the strength of the expansion versus patch-test correlation and the threshold at which it became significant changed. DPC sensitization did not change the number of TCRs with a frequency above 1 in 1000, and there was no evidence of changes in global repertoire structure.

Receptor libraries were prepared by RACE. Sequencing took place on a NextSeq 500. During library preparation, unique molecular identifiers were attached to individual cDNA molecules so that TCRs could be counted in a quantitative, reproducible way. For every blood RNA sample, sequencing covered both the TCR alpha and TCR beta chains. The authors' analysis ran thus. A median of approximately 100,000 TCRs per sample was observed, with a range of about 23,224 to 690,600. V, J and CDR3 annotation of the TCR reads was performed with the Decombinator software suite. To make PS versus PT1 abundance plots, every sample was subsampled to the same number of TCRs (28,000). Expanded TCRs were defined as absent before sensitization and observed at least eight times at the 2-week time point. TCRdb ran its own pipeline on the public reads, namely fastp trimming at Q25 and MiXCR clone calling, and kept in-frame beta chains. Each entry is one CDR3 protein sequence, shown with its most common DNA and genes. None of the V and J calls come from the authors' own analysis; TCRdb made them. Here the sample has tens of thousands of distinct CDR3 sequences; about 9% occur a single time. The biggest ten clones account for roughly 15% of the sample.

The time point label on this specimen signifies: patch test 1, 2 weeks after DPC sensitization. The label giving this sample's treatment or condition can be read as: therapeutic diphenylcyclopropenone sensitization with weekly scalp DPC. Blood at each patch-test visit was drawn before the patch test was applied. Patients were eligible if aged 18 to 70, diagnosed with alopecia and judged suitable for DPC therapy, and pregnant patients were excluded. Total RNA was extracted from unfractionated whole blood that had been collected in Tempus Blood RNA tubes. A word on this clonotype: No antigen is known for it. Within one base of it there is no much larger clone, and no base qualities were kept.

The germline V gene yields MNHNS for CDR1 and SASEGT for CDR2. Cut back by 5 bases and 1 base, the V and J ends lie 11 bases apart. From cysteine to phenylalanine, the CDR3 is 14 amino acids long. The DNA shown is the 42-base CDR3, in frame from base 1. The sample consisted of whole blood, taken in connection with sensitization to the hapten diphenylcyclopropenone (DPC). Recombination linked TRBV6-1 to TRBJ1-1; the D gene remains uncertain. This TCR was recovered from a woman between 35 and 50 years old with alopecia areata. Some clones in this sample may be carry-over from other donors' samples. The CDR3 protein: CASSFTEENTEAFF. The sequenced DNA: TGTGCCAGCAGTTTCACAGAGGAGAACACTGAAGCTTTCTTT.